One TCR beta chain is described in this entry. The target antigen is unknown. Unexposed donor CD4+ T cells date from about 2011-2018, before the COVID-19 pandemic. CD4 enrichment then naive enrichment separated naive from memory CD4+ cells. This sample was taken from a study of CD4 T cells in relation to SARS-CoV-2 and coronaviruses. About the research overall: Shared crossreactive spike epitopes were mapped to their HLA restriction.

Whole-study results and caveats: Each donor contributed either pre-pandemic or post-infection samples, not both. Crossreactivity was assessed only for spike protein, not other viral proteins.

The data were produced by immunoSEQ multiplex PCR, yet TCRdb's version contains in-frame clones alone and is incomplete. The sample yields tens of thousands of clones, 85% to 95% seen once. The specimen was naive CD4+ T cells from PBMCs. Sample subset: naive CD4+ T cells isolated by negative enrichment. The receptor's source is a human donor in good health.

The CDR3 region has the DNA TGTGCCAGCTCATGGGTTGGTTTAGGGACAGGTCGTGACACTGAAGCTTTCTTT. Its protein is CASSWVGLGTGRDTEAFF. The chain joins TRBV18 to TRBJ1-1; 8 bases map to TRBD1. Germline V CDR1 and CDR2: KGHSH, LQKENI. With V trimmed by 5 bases and J by 3 bases, 17 bases remained unmatched. The CDR3 spans 18 residues.